This TCR beta chain was captured by sequencing in a study of T cell repertoires in cytomegalovirus infection (dated by TCRdb to about 2019). Turning to the overall study: Because public TCR beta signatures pointed to carriage of CMV infection together with the matching HLA type, the HLA type of each donor mattered for the analysis. The research as a whole found: Cumulative frequency of public TCR beta family members discriminated carriers of CMV infection plus the relevant HLA type in this cohort and an independent 352-donor cohort. In the ex vivo response, HLA-C-restricted CMV-specific TCR beta clonotypes were dominant, and in two of eight donors the single most frequent clonotype came from this HLA-C-restricted group.

From the cysteine through the phenylalanine, the CDR3 covers 14 amino acids. The only DNA kept is the CDR3, 42 bases in frame from the first base. Ends trimmed: V by 4 bases, J by 1 base; bases unmatched to a gene: 3. CDR1 and CDR2 (SGHDT, YYEEEE) derive from the germline V gene. A few counts support this clonotype. The antigen it recognizes is unknown. Per-base qualities were not stored, and no clone one base away is much larger. The listed sequencing device is Illumina HiSeq 1500. The public reads were run again by TCRdb, first through fastp at Q25 and then through MiXCR, and only productive beta chains were kept. Rows with one shared CDR3 protein collapse into an entry with the most common genes and DNA. The sample has approximately 630,000 distinct CDR3 sequences on record, approximately 25% of them singletons. 7% to 9% of the sample goes to the ten largest clones.

The rearranged chain carries TRBV5-6 and TRBJ2-3, with 7 junctional bases fitting TRBD1. The receptor was derived from a human donor in good health (CMV status not recorded). Some clones in this sample may be carry-over from other donors' samples. The sequencing input was CD8+ T cells from PBMCs. In nucleotide form, the sequence is TGTGCCAGCAGCATCGGGACAGGCACAGATACGCAGTATTTT. It codes for CASSIGTGTDTQYF. Reference TRBV5-6 and TRBJ2-3 proteins supply the regions before and after the CDR3; the full variable domain is: DAGVTQSPTHLIKTRGQQVTLRCSPKSGHDTVSWYQQALGQGPQFIFQYYEEEERQRGNFPDRFSGHQFPNYSSELNVNALLLGDSALYLCASSIGTGTDTQYFGPGTRLTVL.